The source of this T cell receptor beta chain is a study of blood T cell repertoires in COVID-19. Clones were read by immunoSEQ multiplex PCR, and TCRdb kept only the in-frame ones, dropping some. The table includes roughly 38,000 clones, about 87% detected once. CDR3 length equals 15 residues. Germline V gene data show CDR1 as LGHNA and CDR2 as YSLEER. V lost 4 bases and J lost 10, with 22 bases in between. The TCR originated in a woman between 65 and 79 years old with acute or convalescent COVID-19. This rearrangement joins TRBV4-3 to TRBJ1-1; TRBD1 might be the D (5 bases). Sequenced: peripheral blood. The DNA of the CDR3 is TGCGCCAGCAGCCTTGATCTGTTTATGGAGGGGTTAGCTTTCTTT. Encoded protein: CASSLDLFMEGLAFF.